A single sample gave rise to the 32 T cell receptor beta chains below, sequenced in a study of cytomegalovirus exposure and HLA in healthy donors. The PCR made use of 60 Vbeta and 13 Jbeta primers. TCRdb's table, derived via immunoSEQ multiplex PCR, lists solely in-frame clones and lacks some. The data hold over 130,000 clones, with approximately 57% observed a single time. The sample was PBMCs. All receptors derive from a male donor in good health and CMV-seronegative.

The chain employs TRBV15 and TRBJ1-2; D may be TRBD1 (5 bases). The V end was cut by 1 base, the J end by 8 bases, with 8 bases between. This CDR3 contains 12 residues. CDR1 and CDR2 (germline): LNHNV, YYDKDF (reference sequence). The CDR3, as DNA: TGTGCCACCAGCAGAGGGAGGGACGGCTACACCTTC. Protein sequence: CATSRGRDGYTF.

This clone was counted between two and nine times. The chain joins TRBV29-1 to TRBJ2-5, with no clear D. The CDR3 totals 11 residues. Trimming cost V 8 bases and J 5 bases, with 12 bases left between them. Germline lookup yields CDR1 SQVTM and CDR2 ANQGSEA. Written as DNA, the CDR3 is TGCAGCTCTGGAGTTAGGGAGACCCAGTACTTC. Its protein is CSSGVRETQYF.

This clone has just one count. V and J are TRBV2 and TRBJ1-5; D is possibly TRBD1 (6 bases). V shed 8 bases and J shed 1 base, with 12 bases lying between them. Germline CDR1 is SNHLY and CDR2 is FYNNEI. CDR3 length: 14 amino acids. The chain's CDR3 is CASCRGLSNQPQHF. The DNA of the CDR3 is TGTGCCAGCTGTAGGGGGTTGAGCAATCAGCCCCAGCATTTT.

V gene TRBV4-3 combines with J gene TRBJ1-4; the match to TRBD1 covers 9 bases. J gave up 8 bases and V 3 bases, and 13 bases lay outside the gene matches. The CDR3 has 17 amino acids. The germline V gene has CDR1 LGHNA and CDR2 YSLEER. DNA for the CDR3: TGCGCCAGCAGCCACGTACAACCGGGACAGGGTACGGAAAAACTGTTTTTT. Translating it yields CASSHVQPGQGTEKLFF.

CDR3 protein: CARSLDGTGSTGELFF. DNA of the CDR3: TGTGCTCGCAGCTTAGATGGGACAGGGTCCACCGGGGAGCTGTTTTTT. V and J are TRBV7-7 and TRBJ2-2; 9 nucleotides line up with TRBD1. The germline gives CDR1 SSHAT, CDR2 FNYEAQ (reference sequence). The CDR3 covers 16 residues.

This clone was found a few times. CDR3 nucleotide sequence: TGTGCCAGCAGCTGGGGACATTTCTACGAGCAGTACTTC. It codes for CASSWGHFYEQYF. V gene TRBV13 combines with J gene TRBJ2-7; tentative D call: TRBD1 (6 bases). Germline V CDR1 and CDR2: PRHDT, FYEKMQ (reference sequence). This CDR3 spans 13 amino acids. V lost 4 bases and J 3 bases, leaving 10 bases between the germline ends.

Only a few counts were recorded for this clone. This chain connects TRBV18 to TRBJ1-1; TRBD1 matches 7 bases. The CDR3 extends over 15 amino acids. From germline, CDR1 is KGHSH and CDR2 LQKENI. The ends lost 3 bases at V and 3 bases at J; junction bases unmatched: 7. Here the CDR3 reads CASSPSGQVHTEAFF. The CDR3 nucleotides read TGTGCCAGCTCACCCAGCGGACAGGTCCACACTGAAGCTTTCTTT.

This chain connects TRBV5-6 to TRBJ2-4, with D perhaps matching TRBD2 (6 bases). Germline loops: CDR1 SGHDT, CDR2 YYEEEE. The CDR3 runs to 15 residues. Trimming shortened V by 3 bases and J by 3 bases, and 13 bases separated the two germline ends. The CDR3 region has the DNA TGTGCCAGCAGCTCCTGGGCCGGGGGCAAAAACATTCAGTACTTC. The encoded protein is CASSSWAGGKNIQYF.

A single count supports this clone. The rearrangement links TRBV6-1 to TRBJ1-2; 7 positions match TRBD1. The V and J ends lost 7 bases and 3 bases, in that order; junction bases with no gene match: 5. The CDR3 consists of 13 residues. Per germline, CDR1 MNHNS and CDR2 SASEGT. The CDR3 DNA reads TGTGCCAGCATATCGCAGGGGGACTATGGCTACACCTTC. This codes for CASISQGDYGYTF.

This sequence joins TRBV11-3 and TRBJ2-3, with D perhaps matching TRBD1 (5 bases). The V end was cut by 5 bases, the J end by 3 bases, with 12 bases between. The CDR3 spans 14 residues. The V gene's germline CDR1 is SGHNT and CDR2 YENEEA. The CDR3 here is CASSIRGRTDTQYF. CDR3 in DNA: TGTGCCAGCAGCATAAGGGGTCGGACAGATACGCAGTATTTT. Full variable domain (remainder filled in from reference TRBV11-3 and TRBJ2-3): EAGVVQSPRYKIIEKKQPVAFWCNPISGHNTLYWYLQNLGQGPELLIRYENEEAVDDSQLPKDRFSAERLKGVDSTLKIQPAELGDSAVYLCASSIRGRTDTQYFGPGTRLTVL.

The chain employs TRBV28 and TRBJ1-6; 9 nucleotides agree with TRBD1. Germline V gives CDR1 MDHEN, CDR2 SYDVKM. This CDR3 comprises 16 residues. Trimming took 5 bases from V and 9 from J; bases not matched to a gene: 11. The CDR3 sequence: CASSLKQGTGISPLHF. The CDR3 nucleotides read TGTGCCAGCAGTCTAAAGCAAGGGACAGGGATTTCACCCCTCCACTTT.

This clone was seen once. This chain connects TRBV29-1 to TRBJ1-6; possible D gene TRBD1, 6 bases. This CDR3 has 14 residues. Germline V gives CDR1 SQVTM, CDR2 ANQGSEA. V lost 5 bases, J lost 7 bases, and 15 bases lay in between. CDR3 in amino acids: CSVQSGVDNSPLHF. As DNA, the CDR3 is TGCAGCGTTCAGTCAGGGGTAGACAATTCACCCCTCCACTTT.

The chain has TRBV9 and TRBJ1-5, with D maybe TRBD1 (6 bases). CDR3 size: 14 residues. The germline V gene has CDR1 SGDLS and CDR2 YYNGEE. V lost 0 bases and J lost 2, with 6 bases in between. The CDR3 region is CASSVGQGNQPQHF. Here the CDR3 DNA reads TGTGCCAGCAGCGTAGGACAGGGCAATCAGCCCCAGCATTTT.

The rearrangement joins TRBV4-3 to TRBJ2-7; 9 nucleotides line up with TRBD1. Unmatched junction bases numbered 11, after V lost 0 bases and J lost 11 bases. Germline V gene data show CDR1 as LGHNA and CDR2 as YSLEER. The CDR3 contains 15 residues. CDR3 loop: CASSQDLDRGRSKYF. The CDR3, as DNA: TGCGCCAGCAGCCAAGATCTGGACAGGGGCCGGTCAAAGTACTTC.

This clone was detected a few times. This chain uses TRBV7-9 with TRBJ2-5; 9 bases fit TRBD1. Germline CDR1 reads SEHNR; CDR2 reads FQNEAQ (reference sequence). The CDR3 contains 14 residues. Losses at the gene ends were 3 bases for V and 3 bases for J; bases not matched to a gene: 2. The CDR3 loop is CASSLDRGEETQYF. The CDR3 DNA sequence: TGTGCCAGCAGCTTGGACAGGGGAGAAGAGACCCAGTACTTC.

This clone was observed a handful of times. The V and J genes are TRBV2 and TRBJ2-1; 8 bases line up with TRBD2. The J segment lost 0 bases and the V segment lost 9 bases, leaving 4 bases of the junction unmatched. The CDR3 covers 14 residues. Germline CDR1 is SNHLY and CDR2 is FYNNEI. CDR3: CASVAGHSYNEQFF. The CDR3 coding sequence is TGTGCCAGTGTAGCGGGGCACTCCTACAATGAGCAGTTCTTC.

The CDR3 sequence: CASSSQQGTEAFF. In DNA, the CDR3 is TGTGCCAGCAGTTCCCAACAGGGGACTGAAGCTTTCTTT. The chain is built from TRBV6-5 and TRBJ1-1; 7 bases align to TRBD1. Looked up from germline, CDR1 is MNHEY and CDR2 is SVGAGI. The CDR3 is 13 amino acids. The junction had 4 bases not matched to a gene; V was cut back by 4 bases and J by 5 bases.

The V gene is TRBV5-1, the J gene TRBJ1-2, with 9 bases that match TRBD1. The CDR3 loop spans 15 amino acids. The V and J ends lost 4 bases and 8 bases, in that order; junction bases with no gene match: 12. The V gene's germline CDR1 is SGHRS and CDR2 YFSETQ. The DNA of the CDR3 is TGCGCCAGCAGCCCCGGTCCGGGACAGGGTGGCGGCTACACCTTC. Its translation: CASSPGPGQGGGYTF.

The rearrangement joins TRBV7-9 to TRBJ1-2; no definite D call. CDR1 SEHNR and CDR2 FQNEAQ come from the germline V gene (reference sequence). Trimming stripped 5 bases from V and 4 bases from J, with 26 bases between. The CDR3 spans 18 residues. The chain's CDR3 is CASSIRRSGRADGYGYTF. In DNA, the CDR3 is TGTGCCAGCAGCATTCGGCGGTCGGGGAGGGCCGACGGCTATGGCTACACCTTC.

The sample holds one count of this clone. DNA of the CDR3: TGTGCCAGCAGCCAAGAAACTAGTCTGGAGACCCAGTACTTC. This translates into CASSQETSLETQYF. The chain has TRBV4-2 and TRBJ2-5; maybe TRBD2 (5 bases). The CDR3 length is 14 residues. The ends were cut back, 0 bases at V and 5 bases at J, with 10 bases in the middle. The germline V gene has CDR1 LGHNA and CDR2 YNFKEQ.

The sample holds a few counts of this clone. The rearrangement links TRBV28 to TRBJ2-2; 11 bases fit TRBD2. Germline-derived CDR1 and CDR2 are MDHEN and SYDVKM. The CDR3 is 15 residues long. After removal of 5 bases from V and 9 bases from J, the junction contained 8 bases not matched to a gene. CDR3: CASSPLSGGVRELFF. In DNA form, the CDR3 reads TGTGCCAGCAGTCCCCTTAGCGGGGGGGTGCGGGAGCTGTTTTTT. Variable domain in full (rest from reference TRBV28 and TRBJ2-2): DVKVTQSSRYLVKRTGEKVFLECVQDMDHENMFWYRQDPGLGLRLIYFSYDVKMKEKGDIPEGYSVSREKKERFSLILESASTNQTSMYLCASSPLSGGVRELFFGEGSRLTVL.

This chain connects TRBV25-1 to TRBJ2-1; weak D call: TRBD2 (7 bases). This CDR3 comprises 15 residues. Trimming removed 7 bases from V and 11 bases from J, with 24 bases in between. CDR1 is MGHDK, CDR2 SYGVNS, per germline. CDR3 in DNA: TGTGCCAGCACCGCCGGAGGGAGGGGGTATGTACAGCAGTTCTTC. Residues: CASTAGGRGYVQQFF.

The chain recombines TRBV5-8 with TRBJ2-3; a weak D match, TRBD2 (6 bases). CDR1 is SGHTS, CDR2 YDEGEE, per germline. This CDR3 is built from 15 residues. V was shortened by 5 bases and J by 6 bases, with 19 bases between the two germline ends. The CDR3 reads CASSRGTFRQDTQYF. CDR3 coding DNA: TGTGCCAGCAGTCGAGGGACTTTCCGTCAGGATACGCAGTATTTT.

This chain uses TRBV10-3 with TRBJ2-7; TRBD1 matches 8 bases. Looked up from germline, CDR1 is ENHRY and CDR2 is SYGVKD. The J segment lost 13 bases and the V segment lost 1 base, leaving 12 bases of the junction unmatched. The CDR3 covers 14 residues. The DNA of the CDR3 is TGTGCCATCAGTGAGTGGGCCAGGGGGCTTAGTCGATACTTC. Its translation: CAISEWARGLSRYF.

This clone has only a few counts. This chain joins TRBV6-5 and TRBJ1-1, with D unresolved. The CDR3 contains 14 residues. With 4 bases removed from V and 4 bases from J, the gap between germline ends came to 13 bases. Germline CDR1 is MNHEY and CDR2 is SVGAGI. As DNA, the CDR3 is TGTGCCAGCAGTTCCAGGAGGGTCAGCACTGAAGCTTTCTTT. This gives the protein CASSSRRVSTEAFF.

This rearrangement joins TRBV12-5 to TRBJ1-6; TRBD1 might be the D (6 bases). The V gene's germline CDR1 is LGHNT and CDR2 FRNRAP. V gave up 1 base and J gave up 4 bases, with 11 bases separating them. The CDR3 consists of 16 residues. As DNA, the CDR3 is TGTGCTAGTGGTTTGGGGACAGACCAGTATAATTCACCCCTCCACTTT. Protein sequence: CASGLGTDQYNSPLHF.

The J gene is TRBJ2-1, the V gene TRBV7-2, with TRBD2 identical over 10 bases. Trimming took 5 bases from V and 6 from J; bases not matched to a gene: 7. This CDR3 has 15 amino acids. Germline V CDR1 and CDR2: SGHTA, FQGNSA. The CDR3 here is CASSPGGTSVNEQFF. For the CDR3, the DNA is TGTGCCAGCAGCCCAGGCGGGACTAGCGTCAATGAGCAGTTCTTC.

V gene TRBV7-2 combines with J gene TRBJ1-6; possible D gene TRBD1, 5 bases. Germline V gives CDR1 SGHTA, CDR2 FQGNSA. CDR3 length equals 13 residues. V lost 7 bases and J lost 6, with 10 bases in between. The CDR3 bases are TGTGCCAGCACCCCCCAGGGTAATTCACCCCTCCACTTT. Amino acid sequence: CASTPQGNSPLHF.

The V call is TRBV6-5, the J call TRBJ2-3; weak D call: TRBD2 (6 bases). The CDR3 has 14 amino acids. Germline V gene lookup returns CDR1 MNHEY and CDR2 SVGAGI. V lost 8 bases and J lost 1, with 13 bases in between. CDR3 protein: CASSSSVGTDTQYF. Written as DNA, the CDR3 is TGTGCCAGCTCTTCTAGCGTAGGCACAGATACGCAGTATTTT.

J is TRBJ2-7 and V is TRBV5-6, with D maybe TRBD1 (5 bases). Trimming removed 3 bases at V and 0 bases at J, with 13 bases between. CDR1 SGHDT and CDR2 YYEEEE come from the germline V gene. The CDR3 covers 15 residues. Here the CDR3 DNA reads TGTGCCAGCAGCTCGGGTCCTAGGGGCTCCTACGAGCAGTACTTC. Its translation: CASSSGPRGSYEQYF.

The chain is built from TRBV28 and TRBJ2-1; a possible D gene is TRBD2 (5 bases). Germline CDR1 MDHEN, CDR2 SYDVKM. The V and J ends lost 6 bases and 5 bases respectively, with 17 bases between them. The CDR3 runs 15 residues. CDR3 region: CASSLPYRGNNEQFF. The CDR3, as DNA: TGTGCCAGCAGCCTTCCGTACCGGGGAAACAATGAGCAGTTCTTC.

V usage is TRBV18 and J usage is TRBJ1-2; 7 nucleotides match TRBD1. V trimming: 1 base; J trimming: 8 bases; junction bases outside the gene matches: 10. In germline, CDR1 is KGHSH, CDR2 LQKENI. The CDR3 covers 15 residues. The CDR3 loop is CASSPRDRREEGYTF. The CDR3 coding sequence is TGTGCCAGCTCACCACGGGACAGAAGGGAAGAGGGCTACACCTTC.